This record looks at one T cell receptor beta chain sequence and its context. The CDR3 spans 14 residues. This specimen comes from a study of monozygotic twins with inflammatory bowel disease. TCRdb reprocessed the 5' RACE reads, with one entry per CDR3 protein and no DNA. Its clone listing holds 150,000 to 200,000 distinct CDR3 sequences. This clonotype was sampled from a human donor with ulcerative colitis or Crohn's disease, or a healthy co-twin of an affected twin (not recorded which). What was sequenced was blood. The V call is TRBV12-3 or TRBV12-4, the J call TRBJ1-2; the D call from TCRdb, TRBD1, cannot be confirmed without DNA. CDR3 sequence reads: CASSFGGQVYGYTF.